The T cell receptor beta chain under discussion was sequenced for a study of Ad26.COV2.S vaccination and SARS-CoV-2 variants (dated by TCRdb to about 2021). In terms of the full investigation: Vaccine-arm donors were drawn from COV1001, a multicentre, randomized, double-blind, placebo-controlled phase I-IIa trial of Ad26.COV2.S in healthy adults. Sequencing of the TCRbeta repertoire served to evaluate the specificity and breadth of SARS-CoV-2-reactive T cell receptors following Ad26.COV2.S vaccination. Participants in the trial were split at random into five groups of five each, receiving low-dose or high-dose Ad26.COV2.S once or twice, or else placebo on both occasions. The TCR-sequenced set comprised around 30 samples: around 20 Ad26.COV2.S vaccine recipients, 5 placebo recipients and 8 SARS-CoV-2 convalescent individuals. Ad26.COV2.S was administered intramuscularly at 5 x 10^10 or 1 x 10^11 viral particles, either as a single shot or as two shots given 56 days apart. Blinding of investigators to trial group allocation was maintained during experiments and outcome assessment. Overall study outcomes, separate from this receptor: After vaccination, substantial breadth of spike-specific CD8+ and CD4+ T cell responses was reported. Ad26.COV2.S recipients had higher spike-specific TCR breadth than placebo recipients (P = 0.0014). According to the authors, total T cell responses may have been underestimated by the TCR breadth and depth analyses. Vaccine and placebo recipients had comparable non-spike TCR breadth, which fits with the vaccine containing only spike. The study was not powered for comparison of responses between vaccine doses or regimens.

The immunoSEQ Assay was used to sequence TCRbeta CDR3 regions. After extraction, genomic DNA underwent amplification by bias-controlled multiplex PCR, followed by high-throughput sequencing. The paper's data handling went like this. To quantify the absolute abundance of every unique TCRbeta CDR3 region, sequences were collapsed and filtered. Usable DNA was measured by amplifying reference genes present in all nucleated cells, and TCRbeta template counts were normalized to that usable DNA to estimate T cell fraction. Repertoire TCRs were annotated as SARS-CoV-2-specific when V gene, CDR3 amino acid sequence and J gene were exactly matched to a known reactive TCR set. The reference SARS-CoV-2 TCR set came from MIRA and was filtered for enrichment in COVID-19-positive ImmuneCODE repertoires, removing public or cross-reactive TCRs. Drawing on the MIRA antigens, annotated TCRs were analysed further at the level of specific ORF or position within ORF. Depth was the summed frequency of annotated unique rearrangements, while breadth was defined as annotated unique rearrangements over total unique productive rearrangements. Two-sided Wilcoxon rank-sum tests were applied when comparing TCR breadth between groups. The source is immuneACCESS, and TCRdb retained only in-frame sequences with V and J called. Part of the clones is not carried over; for the studies checked, unresolved V genes explain less than half of this, and the remainder is unexplained. V, J and clone size are those of that table, while D and trimming were read from the DNA. This sample has around 250,000 clones in its table, and around nine tenths of those were observed once. The biggest ten clones account for under 3% of the sample.

The treatment or condition label for this specimen denotes: approximately 18 received Ad26.COV2.S at low or high dose, single or two shots; roughly five received placebo; per-sample allocation not given. For vaccine and placebo recipients, repertoires were sequenced using samples collected on day 63 after the first injection. Cohort 1b enrolled about two dozen adults aged 18-55 years at a single site in Boston, USA, between 29 July and 7 August 2020. Ad26.COV2.S was a replication-incompetent adenovirus type 26 vector expressing a prefusion-stabilized SARS-CoV-2 spike protein from the original Wuhan strain. There are 12 amino acids in the CDR3, from cysteine to phenylalanine inclusive. CDR3 DNA only is kept here, 36 bases in frame from base 1. The trim is 4 bases for V and 3 bases for J, with a gap of 7 bases between the germline ends. CDR1 and CDR2 (LGHDT, YNNKEL) derive from the germline V gene (reference sequence).

In regard to this clone: The antigen it recognizes is unknown. Per-nucleotide qualities are absent, and no much larger clonotype sits a single base away.

The starting material was peripheral blood, obtained in a trial of Ad26.COV2.S vaccine versus placebo. Recombination linked TRBV3-1 (or the pseudogene TRBV3-2) to TRBJ2-7; the D gene remains uncertain. This sequence originates from a person between 18 and 60 years old who received the Ad26.COV2.S COVID-19 vaccine or a placebo. The bases are TGTGCCAGCAGCCGAAACAGCTACGAGCAGTACTTC. This gives the protein CASSRNSYEQYF.